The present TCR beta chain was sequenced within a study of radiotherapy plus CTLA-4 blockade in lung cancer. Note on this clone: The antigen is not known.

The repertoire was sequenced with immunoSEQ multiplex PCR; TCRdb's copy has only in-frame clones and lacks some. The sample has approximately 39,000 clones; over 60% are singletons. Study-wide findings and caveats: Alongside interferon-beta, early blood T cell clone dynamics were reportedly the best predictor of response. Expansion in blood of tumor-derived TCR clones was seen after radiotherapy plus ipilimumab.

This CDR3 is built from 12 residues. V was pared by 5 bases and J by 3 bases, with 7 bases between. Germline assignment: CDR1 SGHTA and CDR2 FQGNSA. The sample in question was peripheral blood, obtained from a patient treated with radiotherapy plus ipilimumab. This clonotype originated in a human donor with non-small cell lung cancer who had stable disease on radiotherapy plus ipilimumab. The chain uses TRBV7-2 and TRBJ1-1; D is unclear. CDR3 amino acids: CASSTRYTEAFF. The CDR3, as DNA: TGTGCCAGCAGCACTAGGTACACTGAAGCTTTCTTT.